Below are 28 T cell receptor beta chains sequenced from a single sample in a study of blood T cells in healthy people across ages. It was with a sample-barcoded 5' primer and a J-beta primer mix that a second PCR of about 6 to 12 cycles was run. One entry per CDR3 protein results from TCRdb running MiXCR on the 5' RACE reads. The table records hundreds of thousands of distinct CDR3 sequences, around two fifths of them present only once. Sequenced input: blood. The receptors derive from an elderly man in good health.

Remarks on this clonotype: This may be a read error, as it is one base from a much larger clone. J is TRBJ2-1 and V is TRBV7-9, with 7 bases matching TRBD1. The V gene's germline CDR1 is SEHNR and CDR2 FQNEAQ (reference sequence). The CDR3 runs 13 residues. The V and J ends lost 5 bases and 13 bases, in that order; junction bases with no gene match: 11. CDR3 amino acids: CASSQRGLETQFF. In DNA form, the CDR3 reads TGTGCCAGCAGCCAAAGGGGGCTTGAGACCCAGTTCTTC.

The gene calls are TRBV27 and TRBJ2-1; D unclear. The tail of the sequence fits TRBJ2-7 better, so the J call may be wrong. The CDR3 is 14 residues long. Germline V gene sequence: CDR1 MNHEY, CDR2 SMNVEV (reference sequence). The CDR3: CASSSFRPADEQYF. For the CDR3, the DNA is TGTGCCAGCAGCTCCTTTCGGCCGGCCGACGAGCAGTACTTC.

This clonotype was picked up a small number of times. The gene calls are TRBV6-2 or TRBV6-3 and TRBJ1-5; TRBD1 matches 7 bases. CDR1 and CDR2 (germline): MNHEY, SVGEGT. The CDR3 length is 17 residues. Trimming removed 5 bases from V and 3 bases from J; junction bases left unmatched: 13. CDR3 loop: CASSPGTVSKDNQPQHF. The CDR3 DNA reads TGTGCCAGCAGTCCCGGGACAGTCAGTAAAGACAATCAGCCCCAGCATTTT.

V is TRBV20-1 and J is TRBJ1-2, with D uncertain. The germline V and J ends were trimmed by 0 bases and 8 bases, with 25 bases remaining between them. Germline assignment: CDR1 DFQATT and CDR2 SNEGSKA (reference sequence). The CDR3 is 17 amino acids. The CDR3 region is CSARDLGRSGRLSGYTF. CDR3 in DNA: TGCAGTGCTAGAGATCTGGGCCGTAGCGGGCGTCTTTCCGGCTACACCTTC.

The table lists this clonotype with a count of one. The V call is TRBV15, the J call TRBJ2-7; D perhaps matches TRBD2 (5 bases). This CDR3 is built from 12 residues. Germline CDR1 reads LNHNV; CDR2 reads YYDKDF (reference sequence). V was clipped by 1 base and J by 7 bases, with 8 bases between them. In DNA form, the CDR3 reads TGTGCCACCAGCAGAGTTACTAGGGAGCAGTACTTC. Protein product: CATSRVTREQYF.

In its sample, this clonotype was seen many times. The CDR3 nucleotides read TGTGCCAGCAGCCATGCGGATACGCAGTATTTT. This sequence encodes CASSHADTQYF. The chain is built from TRBV14 and TRBJ2-3; D is ambiguous. This CDR3 has 11 residues. The germline gives CDR1 SGHDN, CDR2 FVKESK. V was pared by 3 bases and J by 6 bases, with 4 bases between.

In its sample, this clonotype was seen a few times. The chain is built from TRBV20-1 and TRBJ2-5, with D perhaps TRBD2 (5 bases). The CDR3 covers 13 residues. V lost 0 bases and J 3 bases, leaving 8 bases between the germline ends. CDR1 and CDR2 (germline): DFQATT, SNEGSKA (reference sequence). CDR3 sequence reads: CSAREGSEETQYF. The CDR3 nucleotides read TGCAGTGCTAGAGAAGGGAGTGAAGAGACCCAGTACTTC.

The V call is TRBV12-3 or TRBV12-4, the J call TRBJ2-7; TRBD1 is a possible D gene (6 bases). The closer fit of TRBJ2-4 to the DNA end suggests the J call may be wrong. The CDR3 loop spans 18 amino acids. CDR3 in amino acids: CASSSRTAPDLSQVIQYF. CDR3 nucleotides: TGTGCCAGCAGTTCGCGGACAGCACCAGACCTTTCTCAGGTCATTCAGTACTTC.

CDR3 in DNA: TGTGCCAGCATGGACACAGCTAACTATGGCTACACCTTC. As protein: CASMDTANYGYTF. The rearrangement uses TRBV12-3 or TRBV12-4 and TRBJ1-2; maybe TRBD1 (5 bases). V lost 7 bases to trimming and J lost 0 bases, with 9 bases between them. The CDR3 totals 13 residues.

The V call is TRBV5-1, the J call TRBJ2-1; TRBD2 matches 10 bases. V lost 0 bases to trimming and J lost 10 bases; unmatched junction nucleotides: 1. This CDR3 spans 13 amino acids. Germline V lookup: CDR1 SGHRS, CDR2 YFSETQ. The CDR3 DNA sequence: TGCGCCAGCAGCTTGGCGGGACTAGCGGAGCAGTTCTTC. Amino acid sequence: CASSLAGLAEQFF.

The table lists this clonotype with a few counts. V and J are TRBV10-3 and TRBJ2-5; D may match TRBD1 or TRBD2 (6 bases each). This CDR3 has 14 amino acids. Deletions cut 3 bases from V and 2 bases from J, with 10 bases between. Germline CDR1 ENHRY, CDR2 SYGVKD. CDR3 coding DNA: TGTGCCATCAGTGACTGGGGGGCGCAAGAGACCCAGTACTTC. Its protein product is CAISDWGAQETQYF.

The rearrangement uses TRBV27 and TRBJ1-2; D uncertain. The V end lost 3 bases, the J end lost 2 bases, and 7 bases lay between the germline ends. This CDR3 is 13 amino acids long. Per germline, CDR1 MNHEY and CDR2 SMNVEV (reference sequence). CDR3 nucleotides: TGTGCCAGCAGTTTTGAGAGCAACTATGGCTACACCTTC. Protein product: CASSFESNYGYTF.

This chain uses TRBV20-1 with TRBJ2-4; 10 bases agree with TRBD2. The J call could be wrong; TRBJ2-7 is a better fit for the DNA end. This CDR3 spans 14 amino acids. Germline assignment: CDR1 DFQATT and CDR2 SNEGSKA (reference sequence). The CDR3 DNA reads TGCAGTGCCACCCCCAGCGGGAGGGGGTACGAGCAGTACTTC. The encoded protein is CSATPSGRGYEQYF.

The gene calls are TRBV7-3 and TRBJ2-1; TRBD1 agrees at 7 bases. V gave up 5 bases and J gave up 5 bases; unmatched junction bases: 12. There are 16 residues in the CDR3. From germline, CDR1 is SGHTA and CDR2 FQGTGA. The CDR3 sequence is CASSRRGGSGNNEQFF. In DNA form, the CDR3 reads TGTGCCAGCAGCCGACGAGGGGGCTCAGGGAACAATGAGCAGTTCTTC.

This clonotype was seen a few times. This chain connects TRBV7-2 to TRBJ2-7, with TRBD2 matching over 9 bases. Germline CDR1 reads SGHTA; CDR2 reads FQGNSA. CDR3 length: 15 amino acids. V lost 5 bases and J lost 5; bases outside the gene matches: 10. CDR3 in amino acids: CASSPEGTSSNEQYF. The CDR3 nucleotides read TGTGCCAGCAGCCCAGAAGGGACTAGCAGTAACGAGCAGTACTTC.

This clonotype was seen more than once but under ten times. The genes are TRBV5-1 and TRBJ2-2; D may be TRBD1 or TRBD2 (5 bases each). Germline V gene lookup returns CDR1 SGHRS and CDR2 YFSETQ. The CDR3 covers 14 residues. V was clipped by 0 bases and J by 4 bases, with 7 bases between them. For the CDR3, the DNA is TGCGCCAGCAGCTTGGGGGGGACCACCGGGGAGCTGTTTTTT. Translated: CASSLGGTTGELFF.

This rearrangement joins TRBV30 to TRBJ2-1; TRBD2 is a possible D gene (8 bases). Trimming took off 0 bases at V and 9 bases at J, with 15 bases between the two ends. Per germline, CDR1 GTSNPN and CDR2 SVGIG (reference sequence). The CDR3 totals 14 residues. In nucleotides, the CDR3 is TGTGCCTGGAGTGTCGGGCGGGGGGACAGTGAGCAGTTCTTC. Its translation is CAWSVGRGDSEQFF.

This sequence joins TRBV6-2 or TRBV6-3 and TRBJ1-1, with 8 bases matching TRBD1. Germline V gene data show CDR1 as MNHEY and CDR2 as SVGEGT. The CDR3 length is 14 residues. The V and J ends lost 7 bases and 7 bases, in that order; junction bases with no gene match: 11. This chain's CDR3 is CASIRGQERREAFF. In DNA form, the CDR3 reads TGTGCCAGCATCAGGGGACAGGAGAGACGTGAAGCTTTCTTT.

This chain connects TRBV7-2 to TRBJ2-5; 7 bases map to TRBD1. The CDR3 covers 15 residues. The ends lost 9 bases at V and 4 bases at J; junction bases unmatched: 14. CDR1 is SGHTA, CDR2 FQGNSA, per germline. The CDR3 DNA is TGTGCCAGTAGCGTACACAGGGGCGGCGGAGAGACCCAGTACTTC. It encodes CASSVHRGGGETQYF.

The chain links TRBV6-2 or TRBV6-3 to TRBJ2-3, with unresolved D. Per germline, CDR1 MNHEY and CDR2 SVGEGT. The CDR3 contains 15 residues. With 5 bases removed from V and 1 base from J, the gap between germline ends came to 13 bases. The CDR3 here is CASSTRDKGTDTQYF. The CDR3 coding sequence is TGTGCCAGCAGTACCCGCGACAAGGGCACAGATACGCAGTATTTT.

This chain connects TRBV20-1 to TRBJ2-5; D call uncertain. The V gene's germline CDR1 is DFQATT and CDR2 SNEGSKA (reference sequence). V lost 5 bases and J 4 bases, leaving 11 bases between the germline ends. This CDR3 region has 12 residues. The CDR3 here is CSAVQSGETQYF. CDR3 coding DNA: TGCAGTGCTGTACAATCGGGAGAGACCCAGTACTTC.

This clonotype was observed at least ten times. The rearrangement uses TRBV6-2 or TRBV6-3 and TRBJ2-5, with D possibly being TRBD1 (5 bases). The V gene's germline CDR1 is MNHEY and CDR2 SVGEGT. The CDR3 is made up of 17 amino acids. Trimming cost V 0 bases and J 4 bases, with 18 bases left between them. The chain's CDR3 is CASSYSDIRHARETQYF. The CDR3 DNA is TGTGCCAGCAGTTACTCGGACATACGACATGCCCGAGAGACCCAGTACTTC.

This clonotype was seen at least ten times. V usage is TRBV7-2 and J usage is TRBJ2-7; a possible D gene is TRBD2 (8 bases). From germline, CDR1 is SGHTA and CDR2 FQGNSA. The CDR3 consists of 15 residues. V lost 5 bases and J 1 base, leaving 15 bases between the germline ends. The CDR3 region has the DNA TGTGCCAGCAGCGATAGCGGGACAGCTTCCTACGAGCAGTACTTC. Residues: CASSDSGTASYEQYF.

In nucleotides, the CDR3 is TGCAGTGCTAGGAGGCTAGGGCTAGATACGCAGTATTTT. Its protein is CSARRLGLDTQYF. The chain recombines TRBV20-1 with TRBJ2-3, with D unresolved. Looked up from germline, CDR1 is DFQATT and CDR2 is SNEGSKA (reference sequence). With 3 bases removed from V and 5 bases from J, the gap between germline ends came to 12 bases. CDR3 length equals 13 residues.

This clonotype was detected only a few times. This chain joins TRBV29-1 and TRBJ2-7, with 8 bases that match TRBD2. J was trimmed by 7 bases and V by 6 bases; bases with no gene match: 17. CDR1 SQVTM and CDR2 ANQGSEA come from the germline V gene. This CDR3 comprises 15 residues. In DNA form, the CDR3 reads TGCAGCGTGCCCTCCGGGAGGGTCGGCTACAATGAGCAGTACTTC. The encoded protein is CSVPSGRVGYNEQYF.

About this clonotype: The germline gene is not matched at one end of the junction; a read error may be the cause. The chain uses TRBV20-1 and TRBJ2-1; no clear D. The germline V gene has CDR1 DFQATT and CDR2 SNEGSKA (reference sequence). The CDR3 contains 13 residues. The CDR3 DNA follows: TGCAGTGCTAGAGATACCGGCTACAATAAGCAGTTCTTC. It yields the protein CSARDTGYNKQFF.

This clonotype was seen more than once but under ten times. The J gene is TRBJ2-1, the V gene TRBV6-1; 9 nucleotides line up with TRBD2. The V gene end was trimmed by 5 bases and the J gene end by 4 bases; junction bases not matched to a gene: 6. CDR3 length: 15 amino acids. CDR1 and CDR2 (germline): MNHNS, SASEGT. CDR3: CASSITSGPYNEQFF. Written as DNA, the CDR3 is TGTGCCAGCAGTATCACTAGCGGGCCATACAATGAGCAGTTCTTC.

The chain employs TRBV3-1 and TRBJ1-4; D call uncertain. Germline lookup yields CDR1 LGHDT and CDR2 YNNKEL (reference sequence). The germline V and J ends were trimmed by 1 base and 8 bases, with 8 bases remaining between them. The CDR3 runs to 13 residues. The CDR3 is CASSQGGWEKLFF. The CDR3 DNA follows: TGTGCCAGCAGCCAAGGGGGTTGGGAAAAACTGTTTTTT.